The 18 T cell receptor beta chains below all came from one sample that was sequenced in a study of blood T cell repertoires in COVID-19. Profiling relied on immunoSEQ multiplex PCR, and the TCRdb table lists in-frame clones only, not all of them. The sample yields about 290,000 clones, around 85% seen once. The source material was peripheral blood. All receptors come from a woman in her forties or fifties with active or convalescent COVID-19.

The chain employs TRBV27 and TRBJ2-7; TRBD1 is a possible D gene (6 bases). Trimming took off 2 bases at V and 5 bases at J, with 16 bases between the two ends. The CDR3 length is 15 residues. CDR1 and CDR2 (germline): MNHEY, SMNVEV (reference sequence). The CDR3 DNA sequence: TGTGCCAGCAGTTTAGGAACGGCAGGGGTCAACGAGCAGTACTTC. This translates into CASSLGTAGVNEQYF.

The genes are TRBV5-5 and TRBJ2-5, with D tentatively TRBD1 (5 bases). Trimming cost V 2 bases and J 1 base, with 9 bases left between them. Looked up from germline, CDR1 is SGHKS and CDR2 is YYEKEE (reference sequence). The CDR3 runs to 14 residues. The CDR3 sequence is CASSLQDLQETQYF. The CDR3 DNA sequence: TGTGCCAGCAGCTTACAGGACCTCCAAGAGACCCAGTACTTC.

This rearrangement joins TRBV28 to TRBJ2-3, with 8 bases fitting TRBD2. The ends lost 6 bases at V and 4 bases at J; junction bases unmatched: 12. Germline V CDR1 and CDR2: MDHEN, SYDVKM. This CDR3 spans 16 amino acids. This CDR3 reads CASSSFFSGKSDTQYF. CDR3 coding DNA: TGTGCCAGCAGCTCTTTCTTTAGCGGGAAATCAGATACGCAGTATTTT. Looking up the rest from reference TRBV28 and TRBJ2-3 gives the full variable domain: DVKVTQSSRYLVKRTGEKVFLECVQDMDHENMFWYRQDPGLGLRLIYFSYDVKMKEKGDIPEGYSVSREKKERFSLILESASTNQTSMYLCASSSFFSGKSDTQYFGPGTRLTVL.

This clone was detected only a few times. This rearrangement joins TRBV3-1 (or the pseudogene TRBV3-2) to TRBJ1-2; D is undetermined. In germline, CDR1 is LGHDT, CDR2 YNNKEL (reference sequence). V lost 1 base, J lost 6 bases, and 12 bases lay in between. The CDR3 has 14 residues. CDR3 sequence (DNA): TGTGCCAGCAGCCAAGTCGGCCCGGAGGATGGCTACACCTTC. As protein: CASSQVGPEDGYTF.

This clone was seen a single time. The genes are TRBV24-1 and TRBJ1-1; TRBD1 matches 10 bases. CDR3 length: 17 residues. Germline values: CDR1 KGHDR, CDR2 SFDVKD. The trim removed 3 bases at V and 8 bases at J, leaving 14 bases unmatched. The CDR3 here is CATSDPQTRQGASEAFF. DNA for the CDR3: TGTGCCACCAGTGATCCCCAAACCCGACAGGGGGCCTCCGAAGCTTTCTTT.

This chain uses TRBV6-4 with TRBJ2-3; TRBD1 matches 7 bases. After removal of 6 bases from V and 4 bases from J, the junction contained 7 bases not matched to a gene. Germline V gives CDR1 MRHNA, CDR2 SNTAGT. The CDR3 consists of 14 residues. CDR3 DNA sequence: TGTGCCAGCAGCGAGCAAGGGGGCGCAGATACGCAGTATTTT. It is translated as CASSEQGGADTQYF.

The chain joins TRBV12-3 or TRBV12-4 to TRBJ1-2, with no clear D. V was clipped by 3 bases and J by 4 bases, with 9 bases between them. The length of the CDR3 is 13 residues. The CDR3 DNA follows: TGTGCCAGCAGTTTTCTCGGGGTCTATGGCTACACCTTC. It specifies CASSFLGVYGYTF.

The CDR3 loop is CASSWGLAGYNEQFF. Here the CDR3 DNA reads TGTGCCAGCAGTTGGGGACTAGCTGGGTACAATGAGCAGTTCTTC. The chain employs TRBV27 and TRBJ2-1; 9 bases map to TRBD2. The trim removed 4 bases at V and 4 bases at J, leaving 5 bases unmatched. Germline-derived CDR1 and CDR2 are MNHEY and SMNVEV (reference sequence). This CDR3 is built from 15 residues.

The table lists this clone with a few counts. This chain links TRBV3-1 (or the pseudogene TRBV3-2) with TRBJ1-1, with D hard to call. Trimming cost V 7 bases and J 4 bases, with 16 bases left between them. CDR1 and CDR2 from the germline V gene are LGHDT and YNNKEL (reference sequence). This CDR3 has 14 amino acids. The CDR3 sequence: CASTLGGRSTEAFF. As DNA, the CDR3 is TGTGCCAGCACACTGGGCGGGCGGAGCACTGAAGCTTTCTTT.

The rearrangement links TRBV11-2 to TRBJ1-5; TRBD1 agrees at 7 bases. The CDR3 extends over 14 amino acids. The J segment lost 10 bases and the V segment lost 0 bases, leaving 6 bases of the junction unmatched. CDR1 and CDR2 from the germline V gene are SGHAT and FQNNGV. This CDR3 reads CASSLDRRTGPQHF. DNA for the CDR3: TGTGCCAGCAGCTTAGATCGAAGGACAGGCCCCCAGCATTTT.

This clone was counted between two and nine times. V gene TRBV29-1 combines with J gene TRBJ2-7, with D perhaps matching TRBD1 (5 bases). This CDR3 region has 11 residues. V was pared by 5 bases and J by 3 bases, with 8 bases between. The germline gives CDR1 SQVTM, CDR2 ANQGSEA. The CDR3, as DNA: TGCAGCGTTCAACAGGACTACGAGCAGTACTTC. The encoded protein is CSVQQDYEQYF.

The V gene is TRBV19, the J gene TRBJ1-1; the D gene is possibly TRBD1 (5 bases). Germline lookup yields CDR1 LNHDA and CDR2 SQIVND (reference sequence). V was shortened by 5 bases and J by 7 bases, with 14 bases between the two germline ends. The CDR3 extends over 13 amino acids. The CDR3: CASSPQGGGEAFF. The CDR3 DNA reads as TGTGCCAGTAGTCCCCAGGGAGGCGGTGAAGCTTTCTTT.

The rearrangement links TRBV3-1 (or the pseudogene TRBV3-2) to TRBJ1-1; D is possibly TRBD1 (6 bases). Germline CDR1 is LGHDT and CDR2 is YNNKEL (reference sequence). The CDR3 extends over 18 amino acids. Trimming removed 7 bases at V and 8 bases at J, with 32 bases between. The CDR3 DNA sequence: TGTGCCAGCATTCCATGGATAAGGGACAATTCACCCCGGACCGAAGCTTTCTTT. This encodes CASIPWIRDNSPRTEAFF.

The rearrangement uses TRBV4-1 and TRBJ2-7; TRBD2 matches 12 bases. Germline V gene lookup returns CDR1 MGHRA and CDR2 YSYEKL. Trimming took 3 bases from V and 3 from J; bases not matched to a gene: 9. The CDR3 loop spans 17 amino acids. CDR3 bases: TGCGCCAGCAGCCAGGATACAACTAGCGGGAGGCTCTACGAGCAGTACTTC. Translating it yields CASSQDTTSGRLYEQYF.

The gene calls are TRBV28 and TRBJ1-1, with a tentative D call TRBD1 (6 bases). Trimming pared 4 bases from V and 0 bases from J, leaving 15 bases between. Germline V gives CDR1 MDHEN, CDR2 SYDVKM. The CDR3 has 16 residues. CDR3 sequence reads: CASSSTGFFVNTEAFF. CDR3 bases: TGTGCCAGCAGTTCTACAGGGTTTTTCGTGAACACTGAAGCTTTCTTT.

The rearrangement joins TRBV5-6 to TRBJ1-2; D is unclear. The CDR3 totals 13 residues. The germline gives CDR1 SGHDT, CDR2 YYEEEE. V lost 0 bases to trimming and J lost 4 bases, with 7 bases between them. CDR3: CASSLGGVYGYTF. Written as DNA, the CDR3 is TGTGCCAGCAGCTTGGGAGGAGTCTATGGCTACACCTTC.

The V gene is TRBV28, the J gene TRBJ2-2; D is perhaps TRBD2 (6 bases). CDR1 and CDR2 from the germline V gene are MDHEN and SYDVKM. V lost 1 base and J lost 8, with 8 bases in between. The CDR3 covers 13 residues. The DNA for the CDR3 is TGTGCCAGCAGTTTATCTCGGGGGGGGGAGCTGTTTTTT. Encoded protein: CASSLSRGGELFF.

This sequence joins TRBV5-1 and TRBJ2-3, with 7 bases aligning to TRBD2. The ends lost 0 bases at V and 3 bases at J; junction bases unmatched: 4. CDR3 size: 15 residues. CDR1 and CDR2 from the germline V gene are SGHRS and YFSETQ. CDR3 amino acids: CASSLDGRMTDTQYF. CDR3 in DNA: TGCGCCAGCAGCTTGGACGGGAGGATGACAGATACGCAGTATTTT.